The 10 T cell receptor beta chains given below trace back to one sample, sequenced in a study of cytomegalovirus exposure and HLA in healthy donors. Profiling relied on immunoSEQ multiplex PCR, and the TCRdb table lists in-frame clones only, not all of them. The table lists over 150,000 clones, 86% of them singletons. Sequenced: PBMCs. Receptors originate from a woman aged 25-40 years in good health and CMV-seronegative.

This clone was recorded once. A read error may produce the germline difference seen at one junction end. The genes are TRBV7-7 and TRBJ2-5, with D perhaps given as TRBD1 or TRBD2 (5 bases each). This CDR3 comprises 15 residues. CDR1 SSHAT and CDR2 FNYEAQ come from the germline V gene (reference sequence). The chain's CDR3 is CASSLVYGAQETQYF. As DNA, the CDR3 is TGTGCTAGCAGCTTAGTTTACGGGGCGCAAGAGACCCAGTACTTC.

The CDR3 DNA sequence: TGTGCCAGCAGTCCCCCCGGTAATGAAAAACTGTTTTTT. Its translation: CASSPPGNEKLFF. V is TRBV27 and J is TRBJ1-4; D not resolved. In germline, CDR1 is MNHEY, CDR2 SMNVEV (reference sequence). The CDR3 totals 13 residues. Trimming took 5 bases from V and 4 from J, leaving 8 bases between them. The variable domain in full, with the rest retrieved from reference TRBV27 and TRBJ1-4, is EAQVTQNPRYLITVTGKKLTVTCSQNMNHEYMSWYRQDPGLGLRQIYYSMNVEVTDKGDVPEGYKVSRKEKRNFPLILESPSPNQTSLYFCASSPPGNEKLFFGSGTQLSVL.

This clone was recorded a few times. The V call is TRBV6-5, the J call TRBJ1-4; D is possibly TRBD1 (5 bases). The CDR3 loop spans 16 amino acids. With 2 bases removed from V and 4 bases from J, the gap between germline ends came to 14 bases. Germline CDR1 is MNHEY and CDR2 is SVGAGI. The CDR3 is CASSYRHQGLNEKLFF. The CDR3 DNA follows: TGTGCCAGCAGTTACCGTCATCAGGGTCTTAATGAAAAACTGTTTTTT.

The chain employs TRBV7-6 and TRBJ1-5, with D hard to call. V was pared by 5 bases and J by 3 bases, with 8 bases between. The CDR3 spans 13 residues. Germline V gene sequence: CDR1 SGHVS, CDR2 FNYEAQ. The CDR3 nucleotides read TGTGCCAGCAGCAAAGCGGTCAATCAGCCCCAGCATTTT. It is translated as CASSKAVNQPQHF.

The V and J genes are TRBV9 and TRBJ1-6; the match to TRBD1 covers 8 bases. J was trimmed by 6 bases and V by 5 bases; bases with no gene match: 10. The CDR3 extends over 16 amino acids. Germline V gene data show CDR1 as SGDLS and CDR2 as YYNGEE. The CDR3 is CASSSQGGGVNSPLHF. CDR3 nucleotide sequence: TGTGCCAGCAGTTCACAGGGGGGGGGTGTTAATTCACCCCTCCACTTT.

V usage is TRBV12-5 and J usage is TRBJ2-2; D is ambiguous. CDR3 size: 18 residues. From germline, CDR1 is LGHNT and CDR2 FRNRAP. Trimming took off 3 bases at V and 0 bases at J, with 17 bases between the two ends. CDR3 region: CASGFLEGWVSNTGELFF. CDR3 DNA: TGTGCTAGTGGTTTTTTGGAAGGGTGGGTTTCGAACACCGGGGAGCTGTTTTTT.

This clone has only one observation. The chain uses TRBV9 and TRBJ2-1, with D perhaps TRBD2 (5 bases). CDR3 length: 14 residues. The ends were cut back, 3 bases at V and 4 bases at J, with 11 bases in the middle. Germline V CDR1 and CDR2: SGDLS, YYNGEE. The CDR3 region is CASSAGLIYNEQFF. In nucleotides, the CDR3 is TGTGCCAGCAGCGCTGGACTTATATACAATGAGCAGTTCTTC.

This clone has just a few counts. The CDR3: CASSGEQGPYEQYF. CDR3 DNA sequence: TGTGCCAGCAGTGGAGAACAGGGACCCTACGAGCAGTACTTC. This sequence joins TRBV2 and TRBJ2-7; D possibly corresponds to TRBD1 (6 bases). V was shortened by 4 bases and J by 2 bases, with 12 bases between the two germline ends. Germline lookup yields CDR1 SNHLY and CDR2 FYNNEI. The CDR3 runs to 14 residues.

The chain links TRBV7-9 to TRBJ1-1; possibly TRBD1 for D (6 bases). The germline gives CDR1 SEHNR, CDR2 FQNEAQ (reference sequence). This CDR3 region has 15 residues. V gave up 4 bases and J gave up 1 base, with 13 bases separating them. The CDR3 protein is CASSSRGQRNTEAFF. In DNA form, the CDR3 reads TGTGCCAGCAGCTCCCGAGGACAGAGGAACACTGAAGCTTTCTTT.

The chain employs TRBV7-9 and TRBJ2-4; TRBD1 matches 8 bases. The germline CDR1 and CDR2 sequences are SEHNR and FQNEAQ (reference sequence). V lost 4 bases and J lost 0; bases outside the gene matches: 5. CDR3 length equals 16 residues. The CDR3 DNA is TGTGCCAGCAGCTCCGGGACAGGATTAGCCAAAAACATTCAGTACTTC. Its translation is CASSSGTGLAKNIQYF.